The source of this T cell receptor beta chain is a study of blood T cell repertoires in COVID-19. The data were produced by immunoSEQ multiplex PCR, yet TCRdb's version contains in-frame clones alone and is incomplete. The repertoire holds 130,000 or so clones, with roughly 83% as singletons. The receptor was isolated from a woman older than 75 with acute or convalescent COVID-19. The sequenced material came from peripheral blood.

CDR3 in amino acids: CASSYDRVNTEAFF. CDR3 in DNA: TGTGCCAGCAGTTACGACAGGGTGAACACTGAAGCTTTCTTT. The rearrangement joins TRBV6-2 or TRBV6-3 to TRBJ1-1, with 7 bases fitting TRBD1. The CDR3 totals 14 residues. The V gene's germline CDR1 is MNHEY and CDR2 SVGEGT. V lost 2 bases, J lost 0 bases, and 0 bases stayed unmatched.